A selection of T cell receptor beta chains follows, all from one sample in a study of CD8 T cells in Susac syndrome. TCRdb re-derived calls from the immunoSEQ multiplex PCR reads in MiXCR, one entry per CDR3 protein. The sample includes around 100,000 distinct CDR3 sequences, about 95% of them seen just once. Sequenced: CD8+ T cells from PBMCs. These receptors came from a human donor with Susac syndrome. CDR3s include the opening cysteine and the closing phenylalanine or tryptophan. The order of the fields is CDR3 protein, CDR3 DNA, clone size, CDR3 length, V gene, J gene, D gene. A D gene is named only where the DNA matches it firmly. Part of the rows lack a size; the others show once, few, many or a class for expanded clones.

CDR3: CASSLRSNYGYTF
DNA: TGTGCCAGCAGTTTACGCAGTAACTATGGCTACACCTTC
size: .
length: 13
V: TRBV28
J: TRBJ1-2
D: .

CDR3: CASSYPDKTLYGYTF
DNA: TGTGCCAGCAGTTACCCGGACAAGACCCTCTATGGCTACACCTTC
size: .
length: 15
V: TRBV6-2/TRBV6-3
J: TRBJ1-2
D: .

CDR3: CASSGHWEDYGYTF
DNA: TGTGCCAGCAGCGGCCATTGGGAGGACTATGGCTACACCTTC
size: .
length: 14
V: TRBV9
J: TRBJ1-2
D: .

CDR3: CASSPTGGLQFF
DNA: TGTGCCAGCAGTCCCACAGGGGGCCTGCAGTTCTTC
size: .
length: 12
V: TRBV25-1
J: TRBJ2-1
D: TRBD1

CDR3: CSVPGRYPSYEQYF
DNA: TGCAGCGTACCGGGACGCTACCCATCCTACGAGCAGTACTTC
size: once
length: 14
V: TRBV29-1
J: TRBJ2-7
D: .

CDR3: CATGILETQYF
DNA: TGTGCCACCGGGATACTGGAGACCCAGTACTTC
size: .
length: 11
V: TRBV10-3
J: TRBJ2-5
D: .

CDR3: CASSVSGNRGEQFF
DNA: TGTGCCAGCAGCGTCTCAGGGAATAGGGGTGAGCAGTTCTTC
size: .
length: 14
V: TRBV28
J: TRBJ2-1
D: .

CDR3: CASSRRMNTEAFF
DNA: TGTGCCAGCAGTCGACGGATGAACACTGAAGCTTTCTTT
size: .
length: 13
V: TRBV28
J: TRBJ1-1
D: .

CDR3: CATSGGTDGEAFF
DNA: TGTGCCACCAGTGGGGGGACTGATGGTGAAGCTTTCTTT
size: once
length: 13
V: TRBV24-1
J: TRBJ1-1
D: .

CDR3: CASSVDHGIYEQYF
DNA: TGTGCCAGCAGCGTAGACCACGGAATCTACGAGCAGTACTTC
size: .
length: 14
V: TRBV9
J: TRBJ2-7
D: .

CDR3: CASSPTGTVNTEAFF
DNA: TGTGCCAGCAGCCCGACAGGGACGGTGAACACTGAAGCTTTCTTT
size: .
length: 15
V: TRBV12-3/TRBV12-4
J: TRBJ1-1
D: TRBD1

CDR3: CSVLGSRAGAYEQYF
DNA: TGCAGCGTTCTGGGTTCCCGCGCGGGAGCCTACGAGCAGTACTTC
size: once
length: 15
V: TRBV29-1
J: TRBJ2-7
D: TRBD2

CDR3: CASSVGTGNGEQYF
DNA: TGTGCCAGCAGCGTAGGGACAGGGAATGGCGAGCAGTACTTC
size: .
length: 14
V: TRBV9
J: TRBJ2-7
D: TRBD1

CDR3: CASSDRVVEQFF
DNA: TGTGCCAGCAGCGATAGGGTAGTTGAGCAGTTCTTC
size: .
length: 12
V: TRBV3-1
J: TRBJ2-1
D: .

CDR3: CASSLAPGGSVKNEKLFF
DNA: TGTGCCAGCAGCTTAGCGCCCGGGGGGTCGGTAAAAAATGAAAAACTGTTTTTT
size: .
length: 18
V: TRBV7-8
J: TRBJ1-4
D: .

CDR3: CASSPGGSFNQPQHF
DNA: TGTGCCAGCAGCCCCGGAGGTTCCTTCAATCAGCCCCAGCATTTT
size: .
length: 15
V: TRBV9
J: TRBJ1-5
D: .

CDR3: CASSEEAGVETQYF
DNA: TGTGCCAGCAGTGAAGAGGCAGGTGTAGAGACCCAGTACTTC
size: .
length: 14
V: TRBV6-1
J: TRBJ2-5
D: .

CDR3: CASSAEGTGRGQPQHF
DNA: TGTGCCAGCAGTGCAGAGGGGACAGGAAGAGGTCAGCCCCAGCATTTT
size: .
length: 16
V: TRBV6-1
J: TRBJ1-5
D: TRBD1

CDR3: CASSPAGGSNTEAFF
DNA: TGTGCCAGCTCACCTGCAGGGGGATCAAACACTGAAGCTTTCTTT
size: .
length: 15
V: TRBV18
J: TRBJ1-1
D: TRBD1

CDR3: CASSSGSGGGEKLFF
DNA: TGTGCCAGCAGCTCCGGATCGGGGGGAGGCGAAAAACTGTTTTTT
size: .
length: 15
V: TRBV7-9
J: TRBJ1-4
D: .

CDR3: CASSKGQGAGGYTF
DNA: TGTGCCAGCAGCAAAGGACAGGGGGCTGGGGGCTACACCTTC
size: once
length: 14
V: TRBV21-1
J: TRBJ1-2
D: .

CDR3: CASSLGSEGLNIQYF
DNA: TGTGCCAGCAGTTTAGGATCGGAAGGGCTAAACATTCAGTACTTC
size: .
length: 15
V: TRBV27
J: TRBJ2-4
D: .

CDR3: CASSVAAGSYEQYF
DNA: TGTGCCAGCAGCGTAGCTGCAGGATCCTACGAGCAGTACTTC
size: .
length: 14
V: TRBV9
J: TRBJ2-7
D: .

CDR3: CASSPSGGAYGYTF
DNA: TGTGCCAGCAGCCCCAGTGGGGGAGCCTATGGCTACACCTTC
size: .
length: 14
V: TRBV9
J: TRBJ1-2
D: .

CDR3: CASSASGTDYGYTF
DNA: TGTGCCAGCAGCGCCTCCGGGACGGACTATGGCTACACCTTC
size: .
length: 14
V: TRBV7-9
J: TRBJ1-2
D: .

CDR3: CSVVKGSGYTF
DNA: TGCAGCGTTGTAAAAGGATCTGGCTACACCTTC
size: .
length: 11
V: TRBV29-1
J: TRBJ1-2
D: .

CDR3: CASSHRQGLNYGYTF
DNA: TGTGCCAGCAGCCACCGACAGGGACTGAACTATGGCTACACCTTC
size: .
length: 15
V: TRBV7-9
J: TRBJ1-2
D: TRBD1

CDR3: CASSPGNTGELFF
DNA: TGTGCCAGCAGCCCAGGCAACACCGGGGAGCTGTTTTTT
size: .
length: 13
V: TRBV7-3
J: TRBJ2-2
D: .

CDR3: CASSQSPLAGVIFTDTQYF
DNA: TGTGCCAGCAGCCAATCACCTTTAGCGGGAGTAATCTTCACAGATACGCAGTATTTT
size: .
length: 19
V: TRBV14
J: TRBJ2-3
D: TRBD2

CDR3: CSVQQGSSNEQFF
DNA: TGCAGCGTGCAACAGGGGTCGTCCAATGAGCAGTTCTTC
size: .
length: 13
V: TRBV29-1
J: TRBJ2-1
D: TRBD1

CDR3: CSVEGQTYEQYF
DNA: TGCAGCGTTGAAGGACAAACCTACGAGCAGTACTTC
size: .
length: 12
V: TRBV29-1
J: TRBJ2-7
D: .

CDR3: CATSDLGGRSTDTQYF
DNA: TGTGCCACCAGTGATTTGGGGGGCAGAAGCACAGATACGCAGTATTTT
size: .
length: 16
V: TRBV24-1
J: TRBJ2-3
D: .

CDR3: CASSLLDGINIQYF
DNA: TGTGCCAGCAGCCTACTTGATGGGATAAACATTCAGTACTTC
size: once
length: 14
V: TRBV12-3/TRBV12-4
J: TRBJ2-4
D: .

CDR3: CASSEAPGGEGTEAFF
DNA: TGTGCCAGCAGTGAAGCGCCTGGGGGCGAAGGGACTGAAGCTTTCTTT
size: .
length: 16
V: TRBV6-1
J: TRBJ1-1
D: .

CDR3: CSTLSHQTLQETQYF
DNA: TGCAGCACTTTGAGCCACCAAACACTCCAAGAGACCCAGTACTTC
size: .
length: 15
V: TRBV29-1
J: TRBJ2-5
D: .

CDR3: CSARGPGPQETQYF
DNA: TGCAGTGCTAGAGGCCCGGGCCCCCAAGAGACCCAGTACTTC
size: .
length: 14
V: TRBV20-1
J: TRBJ2-5
D: .

CDR3: CASSLGDRSYEQYF
DNA: TGTGCCAGCAGCTTGGGGGACAGGTCCTACGAGCAGTACTTC
size: .
length: 14
V: TRBV5-4
J: TRBJ2-7
D: TRBD1

CDR3: CASSSPDSHEAFF
DNA: TGTGCCAGCAGCTCGCCGGACAGCCATGAAGCTTTCTTT
size: .
length: 13
V: TRBV9
J: TRBJ1-1
D: .

CDR3: CALRTEQFF
DNA: TGTGCCCTACGGACTGAGCAGTTCTTC
size: once
length: 9
V: TRBV6-6
J: TRBJ2-1
D: .

CDR3: CASRPLTSGSYEQYF
DNA: TGTGCCAGCAGACCACTCACTAGCGGATCCTACGAGCAGTACTTC
size: .
length: 15
V: TRBV27
J: TRBJ2-7
D: TRBD2

CDR3: CSATHLAGGPTTGELFF
DNA: TGCAGTGCTACCCACCTAGCGGGAGGGCCTACCACCGGGGAGCTGTTTTTT
size: .
length: 17
V: TRBV20-1
J: TRBJ2-2
D: TRBD2

CDR3: CASSTDRGSPLHF
DNA: TGTGCCAGTAGTACTGACAGGGGTTCACCCCTCCACTTT
size: once
length: 13
V: TRBV19
J: TRBJ1-6
D: TRBD1

CDR3: CATQGGEGNQPQHF
DNA: TGTGCCACCCAAGGCGGGGAGGGCAATCAGCCCCAGCATTTT
size: .
length: 14
V: TRBV12-3/TRBV12-4
J: TRBJ1-5
D: .

CDR3: CSARSRTAKNEQYF
DNA: TGCAGTGCTAGATCGCGGACGGCAAAGAACGAGCAGTACTTC
size: .
length: 14
V: TRBV20-1
J: TRBJ2-7
D: .

CDR3: CSARGMQTGELFF
DNA: TGCAGTGCTAGAGGGATGCAGACCGGGGAGCTGTTTTTT
size: .
length: 13
V: TRBV20-1
J: TRBJ2-2
D: .

CDR3: CATGSQETQYF
DNA: TGTGCCACCGGCAGCCAAGAGACCCAGTACTTC
size: .
length: 11
V: TRBV15
J: TRBJ2-5
D: .

CDR3: CSASNPAASFYNEQFF
DNA: TGCAGTGCTAGTAATCCCGCTGCCTCCTTCTACAATGAGCAGTTCTTC
size: .
length: 16
V: TRBV20-1
J: TRBJ2-1
D: .

CDR3: CASRDRGSGANVLTF
DNA: TGTGCAAGTCGGGACAGGGGCTCTGGGGCCAACGTCCTGACTTTC
size: .
length: 15
V: TRBV27
J: TRBJ2-6
D: TRBD1

CDR3: CASSLPAVTDTQYF
DNA: TGTGCCAGCAGCTTACCGGCAGTCACAGATACGCAGTATTTT
size: .
length: 14
V: TRBV13
J: TRBJ2-3
D: .

CDR3: CASSLVGSNEQFF
DNA: TGTGCCAGCAGCTTAGTAGGCTCCAATGAGCAGTTCTTC
size: .
length: 13
V: TRBV7-9
J: TRBJ2-1
D: .

CDR3: CASSQDPQNSFF
DNA: TGCGCCAGCAGCCAAGATCCACAAAATTCTTTCTTT
size: .
length: 12
V: TRBV4-1
J: TRBJ1-1
D: .

CDR3: CASSPRLAGTQGETQYF
DNA: TGTGCCAGCAGCCCCCGTTTAGCGGGAACTCAGGGAGAGACCCAGTACTTC
size: once
length: 17
V: TRBV7-6
J: TRBJ2-5
D: TRBD2

CDR3: CASSHIAGGNIQYF
DNA: TGTGCCAGCAGCCATATAGCGGGAGGTAACATTCAGTACTTC
size: .
length: 14
V: TRBV3-1
J: TRBJ2-4
D: TRBD2